These T cell receptor beta chains were read from a single sample in a study of pediatric ulcerative colitis. Repertoires were generated with immunoSEQ multiplex PCR, while TCRdb's copy carries only in-frame clones and drops some. The sample lists around 10,000 clones, approximately 89% seen once, with about 7.7% in the top ten. Source material: blood. All receptors come from a girl between 5 and 17 years old with moderate ulcerative colitis. Each CDR3 is given with its conserved first and last residue. Fields, in order: D gene, J gene, clone size, V gene, CDR3 DNA, CDR3 protein. The D gene is left open where the match is weak. The listing skips clone size in some rows; elsewhere it reads once, few, many or a size class.

>TRBD2|TRBJ2-1|-|TRBV19
TGTGCCAGTAGTACCGGGGGGGCCTTGATTTACAATGAGCAGTTCTTC
CASSTGGALIYNEQFF
>TRBD1|TRBJ2-1|-|TRBV28
TGTGCCAGCAAGAACTATCCGGGACAGGGAACCTACAATGAGCAGTTCTTC
CASKNYPGQGTYNEQFF
>TRBD1|TRBJ2-1|-|TRBV7-3
TGTGCCAGCAGCCGCCCGCCGACGGACAGGGGGCTAGGCAATGAGCAGTTCTTC
CASSRPPTDRGLGNEQFF
>-|TRBJ2-1|-|TRBV18
TGTGCCAGCTCACCCCCCCGGACGGGTTACAATGAGCAGTTCTTC
CASSPPRTGYNEQFF
>TRBD2|TRBJ2-3|-|TRBV6-9
TGTGCCAGCAGTTTAGCGGGGGGGGCTAGCACAGATACGCAGTATTTT
CASSLAGGASTDTQYF
>-|TRBJ1-6|once|TRBV6-1
TGTGCCAGCAGTGACAGCGAGAATTCACCCCTCCACTTT
CASSDSENSPLHF
>TRBD2|TRBJ2-1|-|TRBV7-2
TGTGCCAGCAGCTTTACTAGCGGGGGGTCGGTCGACAATGAGCAGTTCTTC
CASSFTSGGSVDNEQFF
>TRBD1|TRBJ2-7|-|TRBV5-1
TGCGCCAGCAGCCCCGCTAACAGGGGCGAGCAGTACTTC
CASSPANRGEQYF
>TRBD1|TRBJ2-5|-|TRBV11-2
TGTGCCAGCAGCCCGGGACAGAGTTTTAAGACGGCCCAGTACTTC
CASSPGQSFKTAQYF
>TRBD2|TRBJ2-3|-|TRBV5-6
TGTGCCAGCAGCTTGGGTGGGCTAGCGGGGGGGCCATCAGATACGCAGTATTTT
CASSLGGLAGGPSDTQYF
>-|TRBJ1-5|-|TRBV6-5
TGTGCCAGCAGCCAGAGGAGGGGTCAGCCCCAGCATTTT
CASSQRRGQPQHF
>-|TRBJ2-5|-|TRBV4-1
TGCGCCAGCAGCCAAGGGGTAGGGCTGGAGACCCAGTACTTC
CASSQGVGLETQYF
>-|TRBJ2-7|-|TRBV5-1
TGCGCCAGCAGCTTCGGGGACGGACACTACGAGCAGTACTTC
CASSFGDGHYEQYF
>-|TRBJ2-1|-|TRBV9
TGTGCCAGCAGCGTAGACCCGGGGGCGGGTGAGCAGTTCTTC
CASSVDPGAGEQFF
>-|TRBJ2-2|once|TRBV5-1
TGCGCCAGCAGCGTCCAGACAGGCAACACCGGGGAGCTGTTTTTT
CASSVQTGNTGELFF
>-|TRBJ1-2|-|TRBV27
TGTGCCAGCAGTTTCGGGGGGGCAGGCTATGGCTACACCTTC
CASSFGGAGYGYTF